The TCR beta chain under discussion was sequenced for a study of shared clonotypes between healthy human individuals. General study points: Sorted-subset sequencing, rarefaction showed, was incomplete despite large depth.

Comment on this clone: Its antigen is still unknown. A junction end diverges from the germline sequence, so it may reflect a read error.

There were only Caucasian adults among the donors, and all lived in Nashville, Tennessee. Negatively enriched CD4+ T cells were divided by CD45RA into naive and memory. In the source study's methods: ImmunoSEQ yielded junction-only sequences lacking quality scores, so filtering differed. The table came from immunoSEQ multiplex PCR; TCRdb's copy has only in-frame clones and leaves some out. The V and J calls and clone size were taken over from that table, and D and trimming were inferred from the DNA. Among roughly 1,000,000 clones listed, around three quarters were seen once. The CDR3 is 15 amino acids. Germline V lookup: CDR1 SGHTA, CDR2 FQGNSA.

The sample was memory CD4+ T cells from PBMCs. Subset meaning: CD45RA-negative fraction. The receptor was isolated from a young man in good health. Some clones in this sample may be carry-over from other donors' samples. V and J are TRBV7-2 and TRBJ2-4, with D tentatively TRBD2 (6 bases). This CDR3 reads CVSSSSALAKNIQYF. DNA for the CDR3: TGTGTCAGCAGCTCTAGCGCACTAGCCAAAAACATTCAGTACTTC. Full variable domain (outside the CDR3, taken from reference TRBV7-2 and TRBJ2-4): GAGVSQSPSNKVTEKGKDVELRCDPISGHTALYWYRQSLGQGLEFLIYFQGNSAPDKSGLPSDRFSAERTGGSVSTLTIQRTQQEDSAVYLCVSSSSALAKNIQYFGAGTRLSVL.